These 10 T cell receptor beta chains were all obtained from the same sample, sequenced in a study of shared clonotypes between healthy human individuals. TCRdb's table, derived via immunoSEQ multiplex PCR, lists solely in-frame clones and lacks some. In the table there are some 2,000,000 clones, over 85% of which are singletons. The naive CD8 population came from CD45RO-negative cells selected for CCR7, without terminally differentiated effector memory CD45RA+ cells. Sequencing was done on a sample of naive CD8+ T cells sorted from blood. These receptors all come from a man between 18 and 35 years old in good health.

V and J are TRBV7-9 and TRBJ1-2; 7 nucleotides line up with TRBD1. The CDR3 loop spans 16 amino acids. V lost 4 bases and J lost 8; bases outside the gene matches: 16. Germline loops: CDR1 SEHNR, CDR2 FQNEAQ (reference sequence). The CDR3 sequence is CASSSPASTGVKGYTF. The CDR3 DNA reads as TGTGCCAGCAGCTCACCAGCTTCAACAGGGGTGAAAGGCTACACCTTC. Based on the CDR3 plus reference TRBV7-9 and TRBJ1-2, the full variable domain is DTGVSQNPRHKITKRGQNVTFRCDPISEHNRLYWYRQTLGQGPEFLTYFQNEAQLEKSRLLSDRFSAERPKGSFSTLEIQRTEQGDSAMYLCASSSPASTGVKGYTFGSGTRLTVV.

The rearrangement joins TRBV7-9 to TRBJ2-7; TRBD2 matches at 10 bases. The CDR3 contains 16 residues. The germline CDR1 and CDR2 sequences are SEHNR and FQNEAQ (reference sequence). V shed 0 bases and J 3 bases; nucleotides not matched to a gene: 5. The CDR3 protein is CASSLASGGTDYEQYF. CDR3 in DNA: TGTGCCAGCAGCTTAGCTAGCGGGGGGACGGACTACGAGCAGTACTTC.

The chain employs TRBV30 and TRBJ2-3; no clear D gene. This CDR3 comprises 16 residues. The V and J ends lost 0 bases and 1 base respectively, with 14 bases between them. The V gene's germline CDR1 is GTSNPN and CDR2 SVGIG (reference sequence). Here the CDR3 reads CAWSVRTIDGTDTQYF. CDR3 bases: TGTGCCTGGAGTGTTCGGACCATCGACGGCACAGATACGCAGTATTTT.

As regards this clone: The sample carries other DNA sequences with the same CDR3. The J gene is TRBJ2-2, the V gene TRBV27, with D possibly being TRBD1 (5 bases). In germline, CDR1 is MNHEY, CDR2 SMNVEV (reference sequence). V was cut by 2 bases and J by 5 bases, with 6 bases left in between. The CDR3 extends over 13 amino acids. CDR3 protein: CASSLAGTGELFF. In nucleotides, the CDR3 is TGTGCCAGCAGTTTAGCAGGGACCGGGGAGCTGTTTTTT.

CDR3 residues: CSVEEGLAGASYEQYF. CDR3 DNA: TGCAGCGTTGAAGAAGGACTAGCGGGAGCTTCTTACGAGCAGTACTTC. The V call is TRBV29-1, the J call TRBJ2-7, with 13 nucleotides matching TRBD2. This CDR3 has 16 residues. The V and J ends lost 0 bases and 4 bases, in that order; junction bases with no gene match: 6. Germline loops: CDR1 SQVTM, CDR2 ANQGSEA.

This rearrangement joins TRBV10-1 to TRBJ1-2; no reliable D call. V lost 6 bases and J lost 2, with 19 bases in between. The CDR3 contains 16 residues. Per the germline V gene, CDR1 is WNHNN and CDR2 is SYGVQD (reference sequence). The CDR3 DNA reads as TGCGCCAGCAGGGAAGCGAGGGCGGGGATAAACTATGGCTACACCTTC. Translation gives CASREARAGINYGYTF.

The chain carries TRBV19 and TRBJ2-7; 10 bases align to TRBD2. Germline assignment: CDR1 LNHDA and CDR2 SQIVND (reference sequence). The CDR3 is made up of 15 amino acids. V shed 0 bases, J shed 7 bases, and the junction held 6 bases outside the gene matches. The CDR3 here is CASSIDPAGGLEQYF. In DNA form, the CDR3 reads TGTGCCAGTAGTATAGATCCAGCGGGAGGGCTTGAGCAGTACTTC.

The rearrangement joins TRBV7-9 to TRBJ1-6; unclear D gene. CDR3 length equals 14 residues. Trimming removed 4 bases from V and 7 bases from J, with 11 bases in between. The germline V gene has CDR1 SEHNR and CDR2 FQNEAQ (reference sequence). The CDR3 loop reads CASSSSTGNSPLHF. The CDR3 DNA sequence: TGTGCCAGCAGCTCTAGTACGGGGAATTCACCCCTCCACTTT.

The V gene is TRBV6-5, the J gene TRBJ2-3; D call uncertain. V dropped 5 bases and J dropped 5 bases, with 11 bases sitting between them. Per germline, CDR1 MNHEY and CDR2 SVGAGI. This CDR3 comprises 13 residues. The CDR3 DNA is TGTGCCAGCAGTCAGGTCGTGGGAGATACGCAGTATTTT. It encodes CASSQVVGDTQYF.

This rearrangement joins TRBV6-1 to TRBJ2-7, with D perhaps TRBD1 (6 bases). The V and J ends lost 6 bases and 6 bases respectively, with 12 bases between them. The CDR3 has 12 amino acids. The germline CDR1 and CDR2 sequences are MNHNS and SASEGT. CDR3 bases: TGTGCCAGCAGGGGGGCCCCGGCCGAGCAGTACTTC. Its translation: CASRGAPAEQYF.